This T cell receptor beta chain is drawn from a study of T cell responses to AZD1222 COVID-19 vaccine. Here immunoSEQ multiplex PCR was the method, and the copy in TCRdb shows in-frame clones only, minus some. The sample holds approximately 140,000 clones, more than 80% seen once. Deletions cut 6 bases from V and 7 bases from J, with 16 bases between. CDR1 and CDR2 from the germline V gene are MDHEN and SYDVKM. The CDR3 sequence is 14 residues long. The clonotype was recovered from an adult in good health. The specimen was peripheral blood, collected on day 0 of MenACWY control vaccination. This chain uses TRBV28 with TRBJ2-1; D unclear. As DNA, the CDR3 is TGTGCCAGCAGCTCGCAACCCTACCGAAATGAGCAGTTCTTC. Encoded protein: CASSSQPYRNEQFF.